The clone carrying this T cell receptor beta chain was detected only a few times. These data originate in a study of blood T cell repertoires in COVID-19. Study-level background: Whether acute or convalescent, the COVID-19 samples came from the United States, Italy and Spain. From T cells, B-cell-depleted T cells, or PBMCs came the material, which was cDNA or gDNA.

There are 15 residues in the CDR3. Germline CDR1 is LNHDA and CDR2 is SQIVND (reference sequence). The junction had 4 bases not matched to a gene; V was cut back by 4 bases and J by 3 bases. In the authors' methods: Nucleated cell counts were estimated from reference gene primer amplification. The protocol was immunoSEQ multiplex PCR, while the TCRdb copy is restricted to in-frame clones and leaves out a portion. V, J and clone size were drawn from that table, and D and trimming were deduced from the DNA. The sample records over 70,000 clones, more than 65% being singletons. This rearrangement joins TRBV19 to TRBJ2-1; 9 bases are a match to TRBD2. The clonotype was recovered from a man aged 65 to 79 with COVID-19, enrolled during active disease. The sample comprised peripheral blood. In nucleotides, the CDR3 is TGTGCCAGTAGTAGGGAGCGGGGGGACTACAATGAGCAGTTCTTC. This encodes CASSRERGDYNEQFF. Full variable domain (remainder filled in from reference TRBV19 and TRBJ2-1): DGGITQSPKYLFRKEGQNVTLSCEQNLNHDAMYWYRQDPGQGLRLIYYSQIVNDFQKGDIAEGYSVSREKKESFPLTVTSAQKNPTAFYLCASSRERGDYNEQFFGPGTRLTVL.